A selection of T cell receptor beta chains follows, all from one sample in a study of blood T cell repertoires in COVID-19. TCRdb's copy holds only in-frame clones and misses some; the assay was immunoSEQ multiplex PCR. Of 170,000 or so clones in the sample, about 88% were seen once. The material sequenced was peripheral blood. The receptors originated from a man aged 55 to 69 with COVID-19, enrolled during active disease. Both conserved end residues are part of each CDR3. A D gene is named only where the DNA matches it firmly. Clone size is not always given. Where it is, it says once, few, many or a class for expanded clones.

J: TRBJ2-3
size: NA
V: TRBV9
D: TRBD1
DNA: TGTGCCAGCAGCGTCGGACAGGGTGGGACAGATACGCAGTATTTT
CDR3: CASSVGQGGTDTQYF

J: TRBJ2-1
size: NA
V: TRBV24-1
D: NA
DNA: TGTGCCACCAGTGATTTTAGACAGGTTAATGAGCAGTTCTTC
CDR3: CATSDFRQVNEQFF

J: TRBJ2-5
size: NA
V: TRBV28
D: NA
DNA: TGTGCCAGCAGTTTCGGTGCGGGGGCTTGGGAGACCCAGTACTTC
CDR3: CASSFGAGAWETQYF

J: TRBJ1-6
size: NA
V: TRBV6-2/TRBV6-3
D: TRBD1
DNA: TGTGCCAGCAGCACACCACAGGGGAGGACACCCCTCCACTTT
CDR3: CASSTPQGRTPLHF

J: TRBJ1-2
size: NA
V: TRBV30
D: NA
DNA: TGTGCCTGGGAAGGGGCGTTCTATGGCTACACCTTC
CDR3: CAWEGAFYGYTF

J: TRBJ1-2
size: NA
V: TRBV7-2
D: NA
DNA: TGTGCCAGCAGCTTACCCCCAACCAGCTATGGCTACACCTTC
CDR3: CASSLPPTSYGYTF

J: TRBJ1-1
size: NA
V: TRBV19
D: NA
DNA: TGTGCCAGTAGTAGTACAGAGAACACTGAAGCTTTCTTT
CDR3: CASSSTENTEAFF

J: TRBJ1-1
size: NA
V: TRBV6-2/TRBV6-3
D: NA
DNA: TGTGCCAGCAGTTACCTCCGGACAGTTATGAACACTGAAGCTTTCTTT
CDR3: CASSYLRTVMNTEAFF

J: TRBJ2-1
size: NA
V: TRBV24-1
D: TRBD1
DNA: TGTGCCACCAGTGATTGGACAGGGCATCGGAATGAGCAGTTCTTC
CDR3: CATSDWTGHRNEQFF

J: TRBJ2-3
size: NA
V: TRBV6-5
D: TRBD1
DNA: TGTGCCAGCAGCCTGCAGGGGGTTGGAACAGATACGCAGTATTTT
CDR3: CASSLQGVGTDTQYF

J: TRBJ1-1
size: NA
V: TRBV4-3
D: NA
DNA: TGCGCCAGCAGCCAAGAGAGCGGGAGGGGGGAGGAGGCTTTCTTT
CDR3: CASSQESGRGEEAFF

J: TRBJ1-5
size: NA
V: TRBV28
D: TRBD1
DNA: TGTGCCAGCAGTTTAATAGGACAGGGGGACTATCAGCCCCAGCATTTT
CDR3: CASSLIGQGDYQPQHF

J: TRBJ2-1
size: few
V: TRBV15
D: NA
DNA: TGTGCCACCAGCAGGGACCGGGACTCCACCTACAATGAGCAGTTCTTC
CDR3: CATSRDRDSTYNEQFF

J: TRBJ2-7
size: NA
V: TRBV7-2
D: NA
DNA: TGTGCCAGCAGCTTAAACAGCCCCAGTACCGAGCAGTACTTC
CDR3: CASSLNSPSTEQYF